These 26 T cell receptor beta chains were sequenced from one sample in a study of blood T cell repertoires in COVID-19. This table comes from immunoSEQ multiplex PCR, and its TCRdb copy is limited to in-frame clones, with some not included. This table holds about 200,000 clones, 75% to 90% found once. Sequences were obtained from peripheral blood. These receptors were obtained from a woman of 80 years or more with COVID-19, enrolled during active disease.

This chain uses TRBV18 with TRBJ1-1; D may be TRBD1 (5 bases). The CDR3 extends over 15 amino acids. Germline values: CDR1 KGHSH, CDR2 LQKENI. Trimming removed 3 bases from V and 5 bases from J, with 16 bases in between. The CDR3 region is CASSPQGSGKTEAFF. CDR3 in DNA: TGTGCCAGCTCACCCCAGGGAAGTGGGAAGACTGAAGCTTTCTTT.

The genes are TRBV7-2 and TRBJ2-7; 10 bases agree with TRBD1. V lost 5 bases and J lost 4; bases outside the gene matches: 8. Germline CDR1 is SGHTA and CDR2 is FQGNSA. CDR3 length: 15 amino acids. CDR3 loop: CASSPAGTGVYEQYF. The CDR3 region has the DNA TGTGCCAGCAGCCCTGCCGGGACAGGGGTGTACGAGCAGTACTTC.

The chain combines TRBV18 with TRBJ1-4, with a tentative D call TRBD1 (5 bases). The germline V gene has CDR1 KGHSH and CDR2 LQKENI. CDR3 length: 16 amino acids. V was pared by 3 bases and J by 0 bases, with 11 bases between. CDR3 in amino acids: CASSPPGKATNEKLFF. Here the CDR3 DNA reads TGTGCCAGCTCACCCCCAGGGAAGGCAACTAATGAAAAACTGTTTTTT.

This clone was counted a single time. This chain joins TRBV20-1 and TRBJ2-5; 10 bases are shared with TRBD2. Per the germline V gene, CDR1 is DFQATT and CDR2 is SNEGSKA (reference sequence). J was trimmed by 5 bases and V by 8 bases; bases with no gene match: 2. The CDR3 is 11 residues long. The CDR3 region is CSQAGGETQYF. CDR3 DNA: TGCAGTCAAGCGGGGGGGGAGACCCAGTACTTC.

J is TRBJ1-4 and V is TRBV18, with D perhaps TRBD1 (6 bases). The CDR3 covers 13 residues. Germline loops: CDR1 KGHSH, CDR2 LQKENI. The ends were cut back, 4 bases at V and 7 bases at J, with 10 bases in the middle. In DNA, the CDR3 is TGTGCCAGCTCACTAATCAGGGGTGAAAAACTGTTTTTT. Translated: CASSLIRGEKLFF.

The CDR3 DNA is TGTGCCAGAGACCTCCGGACAGAAGAGACCCAGTACTTC. Protein product: CARDLRTEETQYF. The gene calls are TRBV5-3 and TRBJ2-5; weak D call: TRBD1 (6 bases). TRBV5-3 is labeled an ORF, and its function is uncertain. The germline V and J ends were trimmed by 7 bases and 3 bases, with 13 bases remaining between them. This CDR3 has 13 residues.

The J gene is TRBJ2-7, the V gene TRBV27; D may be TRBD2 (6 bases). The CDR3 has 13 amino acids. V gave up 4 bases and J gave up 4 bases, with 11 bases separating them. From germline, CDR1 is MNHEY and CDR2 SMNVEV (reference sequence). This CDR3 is CASSSPDYYEQYF. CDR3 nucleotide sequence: TGTGCCAGCAGTTCCCCGGACTATTACGAGCAGTACTTC.

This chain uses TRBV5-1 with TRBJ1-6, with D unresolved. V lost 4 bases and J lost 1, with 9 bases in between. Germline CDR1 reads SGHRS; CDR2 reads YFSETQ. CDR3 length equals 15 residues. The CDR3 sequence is CASSAGSSYNSPLHF. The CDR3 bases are TGCGCCAGCAGCGCCGGGAGTTCCTATAATTCACCCCTCCACTTT.

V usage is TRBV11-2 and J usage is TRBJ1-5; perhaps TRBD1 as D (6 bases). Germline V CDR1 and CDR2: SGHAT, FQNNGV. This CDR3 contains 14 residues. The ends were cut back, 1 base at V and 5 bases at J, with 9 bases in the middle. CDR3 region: CASSLGGPDQPQHF. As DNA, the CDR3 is TGTGCCAGCAGCTTAGGGGGGCCAGATCAGCCCCAGCATTTT.

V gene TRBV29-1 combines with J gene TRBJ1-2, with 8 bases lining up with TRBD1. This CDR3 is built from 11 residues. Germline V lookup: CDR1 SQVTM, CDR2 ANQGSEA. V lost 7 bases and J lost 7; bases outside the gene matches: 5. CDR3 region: CSATDRGGYTF. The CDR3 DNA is TGCAGCGCAACTGACAGGGGTGGCTACACCTTC.

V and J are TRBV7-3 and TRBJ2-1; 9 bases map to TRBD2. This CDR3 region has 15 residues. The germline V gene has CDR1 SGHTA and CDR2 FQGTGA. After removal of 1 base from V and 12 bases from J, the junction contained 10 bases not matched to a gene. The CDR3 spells CASSLMATSGAGQFF. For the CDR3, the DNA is TGTGCCAGCAGCTTAATGGCGACTAGCGGAGCGGGGCAGTTCTTC.

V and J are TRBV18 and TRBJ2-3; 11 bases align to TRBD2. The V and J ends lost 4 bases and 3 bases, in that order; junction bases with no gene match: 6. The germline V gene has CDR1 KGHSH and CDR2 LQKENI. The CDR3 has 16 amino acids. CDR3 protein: CASSHLAGGPTDTQYF. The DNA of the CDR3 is TGTGCCAGCTCACATCTAGCGGGGGGACCAACAGATACGCAGTATTTT. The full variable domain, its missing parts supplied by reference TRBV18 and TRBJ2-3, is NAGVMQNPRHLVRRRGQEARLRCSPMKGHSHVYWYRQLPEEGLKFMVYLQKENIIDESGMPKERFSAEFPKEGPSILRIQQVVRGDSAAYFCASSHLAGGPTDTQYFGPGTRLTVL.

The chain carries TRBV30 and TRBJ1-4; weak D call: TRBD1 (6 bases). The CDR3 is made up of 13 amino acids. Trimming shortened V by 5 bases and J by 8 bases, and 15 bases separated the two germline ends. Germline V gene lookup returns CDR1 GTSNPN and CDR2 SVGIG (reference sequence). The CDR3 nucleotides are TGTGCCTGGGAAATATCGGGGGGCGAAAAACTGTTTTTT. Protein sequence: CAWEISGGEKLFF.

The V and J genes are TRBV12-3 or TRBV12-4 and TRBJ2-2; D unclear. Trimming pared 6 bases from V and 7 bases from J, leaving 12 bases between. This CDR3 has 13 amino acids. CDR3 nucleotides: TGTGCCAGCAGGTCCGGTTTTATCGGGGAGCTGTTTTTT. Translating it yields CASRSGFIGELFF.

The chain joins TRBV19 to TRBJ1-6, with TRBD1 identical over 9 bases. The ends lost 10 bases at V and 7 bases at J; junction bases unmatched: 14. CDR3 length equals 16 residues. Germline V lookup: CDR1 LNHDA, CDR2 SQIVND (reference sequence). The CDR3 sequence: CATRDRVTAGNSPLHF. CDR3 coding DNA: TGTGCCACTAGGGACAGGGTGACCGCGGGCAATTCACCCCTCCACTTT.

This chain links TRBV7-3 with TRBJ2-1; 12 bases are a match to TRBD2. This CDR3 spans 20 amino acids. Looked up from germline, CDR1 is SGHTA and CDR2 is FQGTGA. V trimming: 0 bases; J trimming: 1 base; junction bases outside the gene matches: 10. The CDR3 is CASSLTRLAGVRGSYNEQFF. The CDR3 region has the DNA TGTGCCAGCAGCTTAACCCGACTAGCGGGAGTCCGGGGGTCCTACAATGAGCAGTTCTTC. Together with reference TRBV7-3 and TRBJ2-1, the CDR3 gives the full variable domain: GAGVSQTPSNKVTEKGKYVELRCDPISGHTALYWYRQSLGQGPEFLIYFQGTGAADDSGLPNDRFFAVRPEGSVSTLKIQRTERGDSAVYLCASSLTRLAGVRGSYNEQFFGPGTRLTVL.

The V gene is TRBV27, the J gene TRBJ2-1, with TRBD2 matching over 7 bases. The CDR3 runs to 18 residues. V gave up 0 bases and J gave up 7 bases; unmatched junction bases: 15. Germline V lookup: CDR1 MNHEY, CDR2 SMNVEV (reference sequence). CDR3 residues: CASSLSRDLRRGGNEQFF. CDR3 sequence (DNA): TGTGCCAGCAGTTTATCCCGGGACCTCCGGAGGGGAGGGAATGAGCAGTTCTTC.

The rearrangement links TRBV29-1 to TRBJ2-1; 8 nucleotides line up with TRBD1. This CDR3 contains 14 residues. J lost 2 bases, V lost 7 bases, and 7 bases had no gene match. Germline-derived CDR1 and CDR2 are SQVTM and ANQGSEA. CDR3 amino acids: CSGSDRATYNEQFF. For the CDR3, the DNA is TGCAGCGGATCGGACAGGGCAACCTACAATGAGCAGTTCTTC.

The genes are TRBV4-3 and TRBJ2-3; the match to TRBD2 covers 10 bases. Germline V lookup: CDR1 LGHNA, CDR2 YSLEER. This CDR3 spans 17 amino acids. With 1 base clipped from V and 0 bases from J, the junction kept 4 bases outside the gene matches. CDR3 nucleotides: TGCGCCAGCAGCCAAGGGACTAGCGGTGCTAGCACAGATACGCAGTATTTT. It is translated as CASSQGTSGASTDTQYF.

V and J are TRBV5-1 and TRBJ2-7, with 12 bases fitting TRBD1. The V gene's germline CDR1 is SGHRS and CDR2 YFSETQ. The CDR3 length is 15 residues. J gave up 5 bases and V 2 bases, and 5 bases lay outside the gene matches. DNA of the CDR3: TGCGCCAGCAGCTTTCAGGGACAGGGGGCAAACGAGCAGTACTTC. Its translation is CASSFQGQGANEQYF.

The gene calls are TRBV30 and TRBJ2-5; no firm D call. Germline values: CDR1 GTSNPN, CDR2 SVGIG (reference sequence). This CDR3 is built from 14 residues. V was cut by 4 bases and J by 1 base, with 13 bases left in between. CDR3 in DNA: TGTGCCTGGACCCTCGATCGGAGCCAAGAGACCCAGTACTTC. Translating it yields CAWTLDRSQETQYF.

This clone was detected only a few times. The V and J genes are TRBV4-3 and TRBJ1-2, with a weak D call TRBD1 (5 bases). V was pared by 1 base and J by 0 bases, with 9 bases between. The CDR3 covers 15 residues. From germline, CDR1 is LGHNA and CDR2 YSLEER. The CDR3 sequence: CASSQVGPSNYGYTF. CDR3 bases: TGCGCCAGCAGCCAAGTGGGGCCTTCTAACTATGGCTACACCTTC.

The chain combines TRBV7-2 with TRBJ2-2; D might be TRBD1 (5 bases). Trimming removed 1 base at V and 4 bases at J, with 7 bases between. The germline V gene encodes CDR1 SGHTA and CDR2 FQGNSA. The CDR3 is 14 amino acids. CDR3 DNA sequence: TGTGCCAGCAGCTTAGGGACATTCACCGGGGAGCTGTTTTTT. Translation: CASSLGTFTGELFF.

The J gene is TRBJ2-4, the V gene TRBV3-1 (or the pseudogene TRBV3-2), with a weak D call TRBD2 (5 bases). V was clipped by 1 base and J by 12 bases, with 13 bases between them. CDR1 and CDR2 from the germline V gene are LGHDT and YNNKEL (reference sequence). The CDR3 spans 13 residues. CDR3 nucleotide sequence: TGTGCCAGCAGCCAAGTTGGAGCGGCCCCTCAGTACTTC. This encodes CASSQVGAAPQYF.

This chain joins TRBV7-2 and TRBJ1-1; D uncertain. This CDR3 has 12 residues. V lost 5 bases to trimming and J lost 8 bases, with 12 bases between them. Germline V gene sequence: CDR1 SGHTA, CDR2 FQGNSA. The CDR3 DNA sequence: TGTGCCAGCAGCGCAAGACTAAGCGAAGCTTTCTTT. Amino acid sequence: CASSARLSEAFF.

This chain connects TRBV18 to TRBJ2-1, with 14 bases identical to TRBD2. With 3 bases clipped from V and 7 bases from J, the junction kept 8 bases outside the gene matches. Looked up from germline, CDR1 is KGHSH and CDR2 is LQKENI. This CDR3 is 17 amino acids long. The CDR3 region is CASSPTSGRALRNEQFF. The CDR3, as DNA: TGTGCCAGCTCACCGACTAGCGGGAGGGCCTTGAGGAATGAGCAGTTCTTC.